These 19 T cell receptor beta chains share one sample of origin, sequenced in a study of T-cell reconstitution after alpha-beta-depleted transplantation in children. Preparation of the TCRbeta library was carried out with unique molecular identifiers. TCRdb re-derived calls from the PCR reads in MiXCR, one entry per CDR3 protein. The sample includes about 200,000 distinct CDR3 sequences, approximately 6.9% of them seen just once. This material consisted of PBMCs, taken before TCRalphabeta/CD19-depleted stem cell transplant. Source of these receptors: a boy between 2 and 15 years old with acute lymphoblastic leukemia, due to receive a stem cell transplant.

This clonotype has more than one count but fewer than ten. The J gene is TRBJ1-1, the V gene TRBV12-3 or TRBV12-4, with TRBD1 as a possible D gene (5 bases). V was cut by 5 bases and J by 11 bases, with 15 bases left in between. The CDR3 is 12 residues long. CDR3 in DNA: TGTGCCAGCAGTCTGGGACGGCGTCGTGCTTTCTTT. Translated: CASSLGRRRAFF.

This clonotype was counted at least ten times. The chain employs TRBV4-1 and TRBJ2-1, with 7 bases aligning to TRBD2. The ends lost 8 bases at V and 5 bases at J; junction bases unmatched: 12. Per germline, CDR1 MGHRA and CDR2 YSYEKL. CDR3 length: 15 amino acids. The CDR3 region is CASRKGTTQNNEQFF. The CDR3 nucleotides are TGCGCCAGCCGGAAGGGGACTACCCAAAACAATGAGCAGTTCTTC.

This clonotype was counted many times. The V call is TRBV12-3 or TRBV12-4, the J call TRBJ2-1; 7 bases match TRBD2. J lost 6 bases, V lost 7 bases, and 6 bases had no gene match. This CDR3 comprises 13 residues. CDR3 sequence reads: CASNGLVINEQFF. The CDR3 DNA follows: TGTGCCAGCAACGGACTAGTGATCAATGAGCAGTTCTTC.

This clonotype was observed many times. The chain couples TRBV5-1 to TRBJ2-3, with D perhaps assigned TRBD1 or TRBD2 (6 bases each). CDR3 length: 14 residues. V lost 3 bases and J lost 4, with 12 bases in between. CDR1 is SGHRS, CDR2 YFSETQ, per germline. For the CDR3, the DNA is TGCGCCAGCAGCTCGGGGGACACCGCAGATACGCAGTATTTT. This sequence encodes CASSSGDTADTQYF.

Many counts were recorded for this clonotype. The CDR3 nucleotides are TGCGCCAGCAGCTTAAAAGGGGCTCCCTACGAGCAGTACTTC. Translating gives CASSLKGAPYEQYF. The V and J genes are TRBV5-1 and TRBJ2-7, with D possibly matching TRBD1 (5 bases). V was shortened by 2 bases and J by 2 bases, with 11 bases between the two germline ends. Germline CDR1 and CDR2: SGHRS and YFSETQ. CDR3 size: 14 residues.

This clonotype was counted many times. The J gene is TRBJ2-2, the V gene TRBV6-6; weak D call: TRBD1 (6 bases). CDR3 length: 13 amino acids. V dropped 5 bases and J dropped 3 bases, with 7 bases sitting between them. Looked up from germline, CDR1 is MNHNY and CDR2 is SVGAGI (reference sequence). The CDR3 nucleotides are TGTGCCAGCAGTCCAGGGGACACCGGGGAGCTGTTTTTT. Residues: CASSPGDTGELFF.

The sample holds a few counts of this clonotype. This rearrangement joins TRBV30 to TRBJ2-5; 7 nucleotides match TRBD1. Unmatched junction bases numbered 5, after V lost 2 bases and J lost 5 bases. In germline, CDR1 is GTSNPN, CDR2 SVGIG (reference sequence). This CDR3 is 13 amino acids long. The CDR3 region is CAWSLQGSETQYF. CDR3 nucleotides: TGTGCCTGGAGTTTACAGGGGTCGGAGACCCAGTACTTC.

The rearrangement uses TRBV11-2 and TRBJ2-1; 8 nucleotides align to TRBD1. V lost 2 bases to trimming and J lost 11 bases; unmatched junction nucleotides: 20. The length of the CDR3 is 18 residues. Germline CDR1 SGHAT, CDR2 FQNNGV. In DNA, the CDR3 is TGTGCCAGCAGCTTACATGAAGGTGGGTCGGGACAGGAGTTCCAGCAGTTCTTC. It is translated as CASSLHEGGSGQEFQQFF.

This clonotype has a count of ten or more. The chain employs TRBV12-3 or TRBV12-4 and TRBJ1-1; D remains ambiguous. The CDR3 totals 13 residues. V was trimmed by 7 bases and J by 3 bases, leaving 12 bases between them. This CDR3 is CASIPSDDTEAFF. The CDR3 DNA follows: TGTGCCAGCATTCCCTCAGATGACACTGAAGCTTTCTTT.

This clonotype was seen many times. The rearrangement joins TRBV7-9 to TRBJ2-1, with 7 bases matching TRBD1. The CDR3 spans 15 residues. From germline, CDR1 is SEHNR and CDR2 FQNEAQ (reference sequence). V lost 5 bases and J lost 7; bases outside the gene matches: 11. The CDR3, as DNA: TGTGCCAGCAGCCCAGAGAGGGGGCCGTGGAATGAGCAGTTCTTC. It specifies CASSPERGPWNEQFF.

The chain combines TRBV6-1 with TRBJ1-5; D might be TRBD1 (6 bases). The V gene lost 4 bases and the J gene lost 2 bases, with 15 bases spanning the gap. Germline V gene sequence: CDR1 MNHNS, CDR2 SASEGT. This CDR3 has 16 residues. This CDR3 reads CASSGKTGLGNQPQHF. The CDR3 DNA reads TGTGCCAGCAGTGGGAAAACAGGGCTAGGCAATCAGCCCCAGCATTTT.

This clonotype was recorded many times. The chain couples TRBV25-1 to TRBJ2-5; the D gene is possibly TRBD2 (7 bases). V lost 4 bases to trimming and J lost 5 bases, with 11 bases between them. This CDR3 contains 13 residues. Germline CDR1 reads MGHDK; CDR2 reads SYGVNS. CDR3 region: CASSVRGAETQYF. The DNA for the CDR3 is TGTGCCAGCAGTGTACGGGGGGCTGAGACCCAGTACTTC.

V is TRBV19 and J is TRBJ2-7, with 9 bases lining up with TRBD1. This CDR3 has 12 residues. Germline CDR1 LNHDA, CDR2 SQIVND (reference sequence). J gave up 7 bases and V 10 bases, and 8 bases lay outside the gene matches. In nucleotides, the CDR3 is TGTGCCACAGGACAGGGGCTGGGAGAGCAGTACTTC. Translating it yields CATGQGLGEQYF.

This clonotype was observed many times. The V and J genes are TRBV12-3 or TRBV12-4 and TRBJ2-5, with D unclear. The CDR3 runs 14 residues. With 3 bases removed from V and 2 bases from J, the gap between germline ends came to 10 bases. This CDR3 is CASSFRSAQETQYF. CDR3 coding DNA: TGTGCCAGCAGTTTCCGCTCAGCGCAAGAGACCCAGTACTTC.

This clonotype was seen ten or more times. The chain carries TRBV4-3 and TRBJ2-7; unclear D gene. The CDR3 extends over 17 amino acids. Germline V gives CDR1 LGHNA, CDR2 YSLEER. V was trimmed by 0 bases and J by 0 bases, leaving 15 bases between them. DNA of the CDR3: TGCGCCAGCAGCCAAGATTATGGAATCCTCATCTCCTACGAGCAGTACTTC. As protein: CASSQDYGILISYEQYF.

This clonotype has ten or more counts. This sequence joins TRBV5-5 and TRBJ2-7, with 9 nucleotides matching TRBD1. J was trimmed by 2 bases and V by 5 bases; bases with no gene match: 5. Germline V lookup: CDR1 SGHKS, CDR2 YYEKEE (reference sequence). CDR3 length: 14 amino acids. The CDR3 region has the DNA TGTGCCAGCAGGCCTGGGACAGGGACCTACGAGCAGTACTTC. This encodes CASRPGTGTYEQYF.

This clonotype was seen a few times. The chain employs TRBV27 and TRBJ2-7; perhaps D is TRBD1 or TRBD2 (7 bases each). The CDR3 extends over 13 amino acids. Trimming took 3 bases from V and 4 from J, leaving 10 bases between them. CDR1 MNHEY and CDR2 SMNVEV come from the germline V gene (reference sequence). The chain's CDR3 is CASSFQGGYEQYF. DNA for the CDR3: TGTGCCAGCAGTTTCCAGGGGGGGTACGAGCAGTACTTC.

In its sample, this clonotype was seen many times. The CDR3 nucleotides read TGTGCCAGCAGCTCCCGCGGGGCCGGGGTAAATGAGCAGTTCTTC. Translating it yields CASSSRGAGVNEQFF. The chain combines TRBV11-3 with TRBJ2-1, with D possibly TRBD2 on 6 matching bases. Per germline, CDR1 SGHNT and CDR2 YENEEA. The V and J ends lost 4 bases and 7 bases respectively, with 17 bases between them. The CDR3 is 15 residues long.

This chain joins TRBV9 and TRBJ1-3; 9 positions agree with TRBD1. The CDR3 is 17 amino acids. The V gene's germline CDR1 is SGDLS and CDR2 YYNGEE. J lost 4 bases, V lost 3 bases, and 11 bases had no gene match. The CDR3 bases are TGTGCCAGCAGCGCCTATACAGGGGGCGCCCCAGGAAACACCATATATTTT. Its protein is CASSAYTGGAPGNTIYF.